At least ten counts were recorded for the clone carrying this TCR beta chain. With 3 bases clipped from V and 9 bases from J, the junction kept 2 bases outside the gene matches. Germline lookup yields CDR1 SGHNT and CDR2 YENEEA. The CDR3 runs to 12 residues. This entry comes from a study of regulatory T cells in long-lasting Graves disease. Time point of the sample: newly diagnosed GD, antithyroid drugs for less than 3 months. The authors made the TCR library using RNA they extracted from PBMCs. Investigators prepared the TCR beta libraries by applying iRepertoire HTBI primers and Arm-PCR of CDR3 regions. TCRdb redid the calling of the multiplex PCR reads with MiXCR, one entry per CDR3 protein. Among roughly 320,000 distinct CDR3 sequences, approximately 15% were seen once, and the ten largest hold 25% to 30%. In addition, the sample was reused for a study of T cells in Graves' hyperthyroidism and ophthalmopathy.

This rearrangement joins TRBV11-3 to TRBJ2-1; the match to TRBD2 covers 7 bases. The clonotype was recovered from a man in his forties or fifties with Graves disease. This specimen consisted of peripheral blood mononuclear cells (PBMCs), obtained at new diagnosis, from a patient treated with antithyroid drugs. CDR3 amino acids: CASSFWGGEQFF. CDR3 coding DNA: TGTGCCAGCAGCTTCTGGGGGGGTGAGCAGTTCTTC.